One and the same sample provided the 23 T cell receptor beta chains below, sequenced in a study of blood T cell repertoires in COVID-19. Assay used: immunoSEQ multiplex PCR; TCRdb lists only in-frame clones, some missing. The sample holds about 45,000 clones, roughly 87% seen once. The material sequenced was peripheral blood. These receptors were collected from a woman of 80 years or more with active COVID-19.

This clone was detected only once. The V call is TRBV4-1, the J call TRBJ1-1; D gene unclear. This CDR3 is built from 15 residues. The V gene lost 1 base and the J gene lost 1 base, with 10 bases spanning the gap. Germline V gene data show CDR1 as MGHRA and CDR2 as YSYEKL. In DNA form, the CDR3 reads TGCGCCAGCAGCCAAGGGCCGAGGGCGAACACTGAAGCTTTCTTT. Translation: CASSQGPRANTEAFF.

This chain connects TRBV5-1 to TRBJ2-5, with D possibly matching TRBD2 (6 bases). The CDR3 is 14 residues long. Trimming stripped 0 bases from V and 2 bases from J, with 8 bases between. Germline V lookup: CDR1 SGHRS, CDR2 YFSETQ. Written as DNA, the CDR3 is TGCGCCAGCAGCTTGGCTCGGGGGCAAGAGACCCAGTACTTC. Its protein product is CASSLARGQETQYF.

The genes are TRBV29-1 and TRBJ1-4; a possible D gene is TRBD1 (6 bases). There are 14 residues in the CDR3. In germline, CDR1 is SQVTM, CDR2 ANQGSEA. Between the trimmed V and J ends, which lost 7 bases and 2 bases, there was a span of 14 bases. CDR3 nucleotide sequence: TGCAGCGCTAGGGGGGGGGAGACTAATGAAAAACTGTTTTTT. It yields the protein CSARGGETNEKLFF.

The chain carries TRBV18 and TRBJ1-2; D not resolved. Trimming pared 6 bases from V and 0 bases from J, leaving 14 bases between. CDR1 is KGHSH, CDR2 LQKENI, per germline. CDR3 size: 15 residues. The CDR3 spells CASSKSRESNYGYTF. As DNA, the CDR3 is TGTGCCAGCTCCAAGTCCCGGGAGTCTAACTATGGCTACACCTTC.

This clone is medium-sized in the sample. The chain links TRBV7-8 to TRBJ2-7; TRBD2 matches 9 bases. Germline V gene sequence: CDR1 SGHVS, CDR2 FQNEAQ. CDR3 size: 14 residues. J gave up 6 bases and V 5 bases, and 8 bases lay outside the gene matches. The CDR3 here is CASSLGTSSFEQYF. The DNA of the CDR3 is TGTGCCAGCAGCCTCGGGACTAGCTCGTTCGAGCAGTACTTC.

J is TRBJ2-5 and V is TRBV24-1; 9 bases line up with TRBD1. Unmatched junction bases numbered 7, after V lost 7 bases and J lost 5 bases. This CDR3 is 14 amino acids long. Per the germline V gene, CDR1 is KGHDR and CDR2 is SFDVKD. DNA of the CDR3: TGTGCCACCAGAGGAAACGGACAGGGGGAGACCCAGTACTTC. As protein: CATRGNGQGETQYF.

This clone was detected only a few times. CDR3 loop: CASSLGRGGGTGELFF. The CDR3 DNA reads TGTGCCAGCAGCCTAGGACGGGGGGGCGGCACCGGGGAGCTGTTTTTT. The V gene is TRBV5-4, the J gene TRBJ2-2; the match to TRBD2 covers 8 bases. CDR1 is SGHNT and CDR2 is YYREEE in the germline V gene (reference sequence). Trimming cost V 4 bases and J 4 bases; bases outside gene matches: 9. This CDR3 region has 16 residues. Full variable domain (outside the CDR3, taken from reference TRBV5-4 and TRBJ2-2): ETGVTQSPTHLIKTRGQQVTLRCSSQSGHNTVSWYQQALGQGPQFIFQYYREEENGRGNFPPRFSGLQFPNYSSELNVNALELDDSALYLCASSLGRGGGTGELFFGEGSRLTVL.

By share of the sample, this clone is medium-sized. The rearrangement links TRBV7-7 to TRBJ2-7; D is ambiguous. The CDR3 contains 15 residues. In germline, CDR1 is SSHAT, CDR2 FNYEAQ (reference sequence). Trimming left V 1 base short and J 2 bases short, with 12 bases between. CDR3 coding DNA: TGTGCCAGCAGCTTAGGGCACGGCGGCGCCTACGAGCAGTACTTC. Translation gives CASSLGHGGAYEQYF.

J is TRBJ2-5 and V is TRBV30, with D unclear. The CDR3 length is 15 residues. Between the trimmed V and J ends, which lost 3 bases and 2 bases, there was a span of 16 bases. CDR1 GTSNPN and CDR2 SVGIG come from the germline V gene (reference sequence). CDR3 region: CAWSRSDKIQETQYF. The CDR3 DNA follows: TGTGCCTGGAGCCGGTCCGACAAAATTCAAGAGACCCAGTACTTC.

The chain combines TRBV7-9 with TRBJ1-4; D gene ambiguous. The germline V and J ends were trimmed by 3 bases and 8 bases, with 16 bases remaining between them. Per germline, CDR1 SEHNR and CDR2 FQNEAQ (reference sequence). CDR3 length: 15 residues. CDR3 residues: CASSLVGGLGEKLFF. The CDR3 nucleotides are TGTGCCAGCAGCTTGGTAGGAGGGCTTGGGGAAAAACTGTTTTTT. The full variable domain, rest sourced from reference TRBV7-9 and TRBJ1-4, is DTGVSQNPRHKITKRGQNVTFRCDPISEHNRLYWYRQTLGQGPEFLTYFQNEAQLEKSRLLSDRFSAERPKGSFSTLEIQRTEQGDSAMYLCASSLVGGLGEKLFFGSGTQLSVL.

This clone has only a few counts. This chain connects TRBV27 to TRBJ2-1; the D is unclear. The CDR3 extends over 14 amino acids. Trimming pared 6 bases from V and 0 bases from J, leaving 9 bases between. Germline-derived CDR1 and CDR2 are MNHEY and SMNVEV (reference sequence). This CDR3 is CASSPFSSYNEQFF. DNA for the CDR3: TGTGCCAGCAGCCCCTTCAGCTCCTACAATGAGCAGTTCTTC.

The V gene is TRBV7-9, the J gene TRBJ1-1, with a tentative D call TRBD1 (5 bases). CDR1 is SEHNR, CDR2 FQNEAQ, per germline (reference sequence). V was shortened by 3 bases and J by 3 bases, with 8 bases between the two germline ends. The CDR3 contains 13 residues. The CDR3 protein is CASSLDIYTEAFF. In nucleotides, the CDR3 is TGTGCCAGCAGCTTGGACATCTACACTGAAGCTTTCTTT.

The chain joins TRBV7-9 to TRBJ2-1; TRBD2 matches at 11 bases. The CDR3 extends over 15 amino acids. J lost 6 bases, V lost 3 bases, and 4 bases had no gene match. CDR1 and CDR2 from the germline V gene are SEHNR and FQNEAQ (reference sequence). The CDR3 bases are TGTGCCAGCAGCTTCGGGACTAGCGGCCTCAATGAGCAGTTCTTC. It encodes CASSFGTSGLNEQFF.

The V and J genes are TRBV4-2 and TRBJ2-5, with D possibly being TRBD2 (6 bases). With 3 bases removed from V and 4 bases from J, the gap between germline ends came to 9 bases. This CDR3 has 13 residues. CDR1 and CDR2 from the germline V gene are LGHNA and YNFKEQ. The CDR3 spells CASSQTRGETQYF. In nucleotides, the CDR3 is TGTGCCAGCAGCCAGACTAGGGGAGAGACCCAGTACTTC.

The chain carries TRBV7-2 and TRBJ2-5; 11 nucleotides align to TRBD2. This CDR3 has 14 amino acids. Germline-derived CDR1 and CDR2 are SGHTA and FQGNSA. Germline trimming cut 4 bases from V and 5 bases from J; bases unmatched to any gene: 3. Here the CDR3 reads CASSSSSGGETQYF. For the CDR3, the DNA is TGTGCCAGCAGCTCTTCTAGCGGGGGGGAGACCCAGTACTTC.

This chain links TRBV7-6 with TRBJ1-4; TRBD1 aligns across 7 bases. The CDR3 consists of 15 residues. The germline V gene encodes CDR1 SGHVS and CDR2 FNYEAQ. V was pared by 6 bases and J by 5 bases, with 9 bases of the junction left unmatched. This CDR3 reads CASSRSGTANEKLFF. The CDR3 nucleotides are TGTGCCAGCAGTCGATCCGGGACAGCGAATGAAAAACTGTTTTTT.

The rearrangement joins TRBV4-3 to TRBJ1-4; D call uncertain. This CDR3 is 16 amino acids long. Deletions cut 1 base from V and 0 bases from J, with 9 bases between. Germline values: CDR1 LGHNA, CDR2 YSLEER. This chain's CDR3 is CASSQALIATNEKLFF. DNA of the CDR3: TGCGCCAGCAGCCAAGCACTCATTGCAACTAATGAAAAACTGTTTTTT.

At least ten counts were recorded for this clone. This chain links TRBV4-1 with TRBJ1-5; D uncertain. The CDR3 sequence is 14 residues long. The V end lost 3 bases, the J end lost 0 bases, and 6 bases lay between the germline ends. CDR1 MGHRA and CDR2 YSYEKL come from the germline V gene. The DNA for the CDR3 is TGCGCCAGCAGCCAGGAGTTTAGCAATCAGCCCCAGCATTTT. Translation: CASSQEFSNQPQHF.

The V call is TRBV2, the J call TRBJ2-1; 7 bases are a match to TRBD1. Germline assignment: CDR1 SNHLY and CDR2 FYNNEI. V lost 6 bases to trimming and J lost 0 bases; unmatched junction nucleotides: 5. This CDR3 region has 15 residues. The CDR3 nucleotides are TGTGCCAGCAGGGCCGGGACAGACTCCTACAATGAGCAGTTCTTC. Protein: CASRAGTDSYNEQFF.

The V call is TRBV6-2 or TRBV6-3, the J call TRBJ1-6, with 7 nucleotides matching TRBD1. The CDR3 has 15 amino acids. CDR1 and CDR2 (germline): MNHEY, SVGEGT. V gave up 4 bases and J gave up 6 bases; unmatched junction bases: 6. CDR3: CASSSGTVGNSPLHF. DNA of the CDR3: TGTGCCAGCAGTTCCGGGACAGTCGGTAATTCACCCCTCCACTTT.

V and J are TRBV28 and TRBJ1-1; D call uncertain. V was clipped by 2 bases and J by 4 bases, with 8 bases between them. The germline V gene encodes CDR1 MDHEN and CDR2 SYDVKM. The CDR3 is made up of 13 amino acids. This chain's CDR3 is CASSLVRLTEAFF. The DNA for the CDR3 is TGTGCCAGCAGTTTAGTCAGGCTCACTGAAGCTTTCTTT.

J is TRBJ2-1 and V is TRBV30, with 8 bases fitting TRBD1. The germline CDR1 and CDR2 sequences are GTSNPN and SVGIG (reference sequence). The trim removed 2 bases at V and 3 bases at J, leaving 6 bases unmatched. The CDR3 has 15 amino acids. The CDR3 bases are TGTGCCTGGAGTCGAACAGGGGGATTCTACAATGAGCAGTTCTTC. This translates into CAWSRTGGFYNEQFF.

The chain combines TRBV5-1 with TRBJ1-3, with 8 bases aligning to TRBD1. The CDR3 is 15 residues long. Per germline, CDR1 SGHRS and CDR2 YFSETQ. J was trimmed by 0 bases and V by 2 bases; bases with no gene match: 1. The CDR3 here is CASSFDRGSGNTIYF. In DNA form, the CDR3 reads TGCGCCAGCAGCTTCGACAGGGGCTCTGGAAACACCATATATTTT. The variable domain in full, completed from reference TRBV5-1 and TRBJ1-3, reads KAGVTQTPRYLIKTRGQQVTLSCSPISGHRSVSWYQQTPGQGLQFLFEYFSETQRNKGNFPGRFSGRQFSNSRSEMNVSTLELGDSALYLCASSFDRGSGNTIYFGEGSWLTVV.